The rows below give T cell receptor beta chains drawn from one sample of a study of T cell repertoires in aging, cancer and after chemotherapy. TCRdb reanalysed the multiplex PCR reads using MiXCR and keeps one entry per CDR3 protein. The sample yields over 15,000 distinct CDR3 sequences, around 38% seen once. The sequenced sample consisted of blood. The receptors were gathered from a human donor with a solid tumor. Both conserved end residues are part of each CDR3. Fields, in order: CDR3 protein, CDR3 DNA, V gene, clone size, J gene, D gene. D genes are given only for firm matches. The size of a clone is reported for some rows only, either as once, few or many, or as a class for expanded clones.

CAWSVQGTIQPQHF	TGTGCCTGGAGTGTACAGGGTACGATACAGCCCCAGCATTTT	TRBV30	once	TRBJ1-5	NA
CASSPGAGGQPQHF	TGTGCCAGTAGCCCGGGGGCGGGAGGACAGCCCCAGCATTTT	TRBV19	few	TRBJ1-5	NA
CAISGNRATEAFF	TGTGCCATCAGTGGTAACAGGGCCACTGAAGCTTTCTTT	TRBV10-3	NA	TRBJ1-1	NA
CASTWGVNYEQYF	TGTGCCAGCACGTGGGGGGTGAACTACGAGCAGTACTTC	TRBV12-3/TRBV12-4	large	TRBJ2-7	NA
CASSLVRGAEGYTF	TGTGCCAGCAGTTTAGTTAGGGGCGCGGAGGGCTACACCTTC	TRBV12-3/TRBV12-4	few	TRBJ1-2	NA
CASILGVGSYNEQFF	NA	TRBV6-1	once	TRBJ2-1	NA
CASSITGNEQYF	TGTGCCAGTAGTATTACAGGTAACGAGCAGTACTTC	TRBV19	NA	TRBJ2-7	NA
CASSEVDSKTDTQYF	TGTGCCAGCAGCGAAGTGGACAGTAAAACAGATACGCAGTATTTT	TRBV6-1	few	TRBJ2-3	NA
CASSPSGYSYEQYF	TGTGCCAGCAGCCCGTCGGGTTACTCCTACGAGCAGTACTTC	TRBV6-2/TRBV6-3	NA	TRBJ2-7	NA
CASSLEGYSNQPQHF	TGCGCCAGCAGCTTGGAGGGGTATAGCAATCAGCCCCAGCATTTT	TRBV5-1	few	TRBJ1-5	NA
CAWSAPAARGHEQYF	TGTGCCTGGAGCGCTCCCGCCGCACGGGGCCACGAGCAGTACTTC	TRBV30	NA	TRBJ2-7	NA
CASSPREGTNEQFF	TGTGCCAGCTCACCACGTGAAGGTACCAATGAGCAGTTCTTC	TRBV18	few	TRBJ2-1	NA
CATGTVDEQFF	TGTGCCACCGGGACAGTCGATGAGCAGTTCTTC	TRBV6-1	few	TRBJ2-1	TRBD1
CATSDGGRPQHF	TGTGCCACCAGTGATGGGGGGAGGCCCCAGCATTTT	TRBV24-1	few	TRBJ1-5	NA
CASSEGVAGSGSNVLTF	TGTGCCAGCAGTGAGGGAGTCGCAGGGTCTGGGTCCAACGTCCTGACTTTC	TRBV6-4	few	TRBJ2-6	NA
CSVEPPGQGSEQNF	TGCAGCGTTGAACCGCCGGGACAGGGGAGTGAGCAGAACTTC	TRBV29-1	NA	TRBJ2-7	TRBD1
CSATGANYGYTF	TGCAGTGCTACAGGGGCTAACTATGGCTACACCTTC	TRBV20-1	NA	TRBJ1-2	NA
CASSTGTHAGEQYF	TGTGCCAGCAGCACCGGGACCCACGCCGGCGAGCAGTACTTC	TRBV12-3/TRBV12-4	NA	TRBJ2-7	NA
CSVAGLFTDTQYF	TGCAGCGTGGCAGGACTGTTCACAGATACGCAGTATTTT	TRBV29-1	medium-sized	TRBJ2-3	NA
CASSPPGQGGKTQYF	TGTGCCAGCAGCCCCCCTGGGCAGGGCGGAAAGACCCAGTACTTC	TRBV11-1	few	TRBJ2-5	NA
CSARDSGTSYEQYF	TGCAGTGCTAGAGATTCAGGGACAAGCTACGAGCAGTACTTC	TRBV20-1	NA	TRBJ2-7	NA
CASSLWPQGRWQFF	TGTGCCAGCAGTTTATGGCCCCAGGGGAGATGGCAGTTCTTC	TRBV12-3/TRBV12-4	few	TRBJ2-1	NA
CSAGGTEISEQYF	TGCAGCGCTGGAGGGACAGAGATTAGCGAGCAGTACTTC	TRBV29-1	NA	TRBJ2-7	NA
CASSVGGRREGYF	TGTGCCAGCAGCGTCGGGGGTCGCAGGGAGGGGTACTTC	TRBV5-5	few	TRBJ2-4	TRBD2
CASSGTSGSPDTQYF	TGTGCCAGCAGTGGGACTAGCGGGAGCCCAGATACGCAGTATTTT	TRBV6-1	medium-sized	TRBJ2-3	TRBD2
CASSEKAGGANEQFF	TGTGCCAGCAGTGAAAAAGCGGGGGGGGCAAATGAGCAGTTCTTC	TRBV6-1	few	TRBJ2-1	TRBD2
CASSYPGTSGPNTGELFF	TGTGCCAGCAGTTACCCCGGGACTAGCGGCCCGAACACCGGGGAGCTGTTTTTT	TRBV6-6	NA	TRBJ2-2	TRBD2
CASSESISWTGSYNEQFF	TGCGCCAGCAGTGAGTCGATTTCTTGGACAGGGAGTTACAATGAGCAGTTCTTC	TRBV10-1	NA	TRBJ2-1	TRBD1
CASSLGGSSGYTF	TGTGCCAGCAGCTTAGGGGGCAGCTCTGGCTACACCTTC	TRBV7-3	NA	TRBJ1-2	NA
CASSLPGCCSYNEQFF	TGTGCCAGCAGTTTACCCGGGTGTTGCTCCTACAATGAGCAGTTCTTC	TRBV27	few	TRBJ2-1	NA
CASSPGTGAQNYGYTF	TGTGCCAGTAGTCCGGGGACAGGTGCTCAAAACTATGGCTACACCTTC	TRBV19	NA	TRBJ1-2	TRBD1
CASSPLGQRGDTQYF	TGTGCCAGCTCACCACTAGGCCAGCGGGGTGATACGCAGTATTTT	TRBV18	few	TRBJ2-3	TRBD2
CASGRRAQETQYF	TGTGCCAGCGGACGCAGGGCACAAGAGACCCAGTACTTC	TRBV6-5	medium-sized	TRBJ2-5	NA
CASSLAGRNQPQHF	TGTGCCAGCAGCTTGGCGGGCCGCAATCAGCCCCAGCATTTT	TRBV5-6	NA	TRBJ1-5	NA
CSARVMGGGGRAFF	TGCAGTGCTAGAGTGATGGGGGGGGGAGGGCGTGCTTTCTTT	TRBV20-1	NA	TRBJ1-1	NA
CASSLGTSGSYNEQFF	TGCGCCAGCAGCTTAGGGACTAGCGGGTCTTACAATGAGCAGTTCTTC	TRBV5-1	NA	TRBJ2-1	TRBD2
CASSLFPAGNQPQHF	TGTGCCAGCAGTTTGTTCCCGGCCGGCAATCAGCCCCAGCATTTT	TRBV28	NA	TRBJ1-5	NA
CASSSSLGRGGEQYF	TGTGCCAGCAGTTCCTCGCTGGGCAGGGGAGGCGAGCAGTACTTC	TRBV6-5	NA	TRBJ2-7	NA
CASSDSYRGDYGYTF	TGTGCCAGCAGTGACTCATACAGGGGAGACTATGGCTACACCTTC	TRBV6-4	NA	TRBJ1-2	TRBD1
CASSLSASGGASEQFF	TGTGCCAGCAGCTTATCGGCTAGCGGGGGGGCTAGTGAGCAGTTCTTC	TRBV7-9	NA	TRBJ2-1	TRBD2
CASSEGRRGTEAFF	TGTGCCAGCAGTGAAGGCAGGAGGGGGACTGAAGCTTTCTTT	TRBV6-1	once	TRBJ1-1	NA
CATSRSWGTANTGELFF	TGTGCCACCAGCAGATCCTGGGGGACAGCGAACACCGGGGAGCTGTTTTTT	TRBV15	few	TRBJ2-2	TRBD1
CASSGDRNYGYTF	TGTGCCAGCAGCGGGGACAGGAACTATGGCTACACCTTC	TRBV5-4	NA	TRBJ1-2	TRBD1
CASRMGLTIYF	TGTGCCAGTAGGATGGGCCTCACCATATATTTT	TRBV19	NA	TRBJ1-3	NA
CASSRGRASSGNTIYF	TGTGCCAGTAGTAGAGGACGGGCAAGCTCTGGAAACACCATATATTTT	TRBV19	few	TRBJ1-3	NA
CASSLAGKGLGGYTF	TGTGCCAGCAGCTTAGCGGGCAAGGGGTTAGGGGGCTACACCTTC	TRBV7-6	few	TRBJ1-2	NA
CASSLIAASTDTQYF	TGTGCCAGCAGCTTAATCGCGGCTAGCACAGATACGCAGTATTTT	TRBV7-2	NA	TRBJ2-3	NA
CASSSGLAGKTQYF	TGTGCCAGCAGCTCGGGACTAGCGGGGAAGACCCAGTACTTC	TRBV11-1	medium-sized	TRBJ2-5	TRBD2
CASSLQNQPQHF	TGTGCCAGCAGCTTACAAAATCAGCCCCAGCATTTT	TRBV5-6	NA	TRBJ1-5	NA
CASSLTNTEAFF	TGTGCCAGCAGTCTAACGAACACTGAAGCTTTCTTT	TRBV6-1	NA	TRBJ1-1	NA
CSGAGATGELFF	TGCAGCGGAGCAGGGGCCACCGGGGAGCTGTTTTTT	TRBV29-1	medium-sized	TRBJ2-2	NA
CASRQLAGGRYEQYF	TGTGCCAGCAGACAACTAGCGGGAGGCCGCTACGAGCAGTACTTC	TRBV7-2	NA	TRBJ2-7	TRBD2
CAISGDRDSGTAGELFF	TGTGCCATCAGTGGAGACCGGGACAGCGGAACGGCCGGGGAGCTGTTTTTT	TRBV10-3	few	TRBJ2-2	TRBD1
CASSNGVGGGYNEQFF	TGCGCCAGCAGCAATGGTGTAGGCGGGGGCTACAATGAGCAGTTCTTC	TRBV5-1	NA	TRBJ2-1	TRBD2